This entry lists 14 T cell receptor beta chains sequenced from one sample in a study of T cell responses to AZD1222 COVID-19 vaccine. Assay used: immunoSEQ multiplex PCR; TCRdb lists only in-frame clones, some missing. The table lists approximately 150,000 clones, 86% of them singletons, with around 5% in the top ten. The source material was peripheral blood, sampled 28 days after the second AZD1222 dose. These receptor sequences come from an adult who received the AZD1222 COVID-19 vaccine.

The V call is TRBV4-2, the J call TRBJ1-5; D is possibly TRBD1 (5 bases). CDR1 LGHNA and CDR2 YNFKEQ come from the germline V gene. The CDR3 has 15 residues. Between the trimmed V and J ends, which lost 3 bases and 4 bases, there was a span of 13 bases. DNA for the CDR3: TGTGCCAGCAGCCAGGAAACCGGGACTAATCAGCCCCAGCATTTT. This codes for CASSQETGTNQPQHF.

The rearrangement uses TRBV5-4 and TRBJ2-2; 8 bases are a match to TRBD1. Germline V CDR1 and CDR2: SGHNT, YYREEE (reference sequence). V lost 4 bases and J lost 8; bases outside the gene matches: 13. The CDR3 totals 16 residues. The CDR3 here is CASSKPTTGGLGELFF. The DNA for the CDR3 is TGTGCCAGCAGCAAGCCTACTACAGGGGGTTTGGGGGAGCTGTTTTTT. The whole variable domain, remainder taken from reference TRBV5-4 and TRBJ2-2, is ETGVTQSPTHLIKTRGQQVTLRCSSQSGHNTVSWYQQALGQGPQFIFQYYREEENGRGNFPPRFSGLQFPNYSSELNVNALELDDSALYLCASSKPTTGGLGELFFGEGSRLTVL.

The chain carries TRBV7-9 and TRBJ2-7; perhaps D is TRBD1 or TRBD2 (6 bases each). The germline gives CDR1 SEHNR, CDR2 FQNEAQ (reference sequence). The CDR3 has 17 amino acids. With 2 bases removed from V and 1 base from J, the gap between germline ends came to 18 bases. The CDR3 nucleotides read TGTGCCAGCAGCTTATGGCGGGGACCGACAGGATCCTACGAGCAGTACTTC. Amino acid sequence: CASSLWRGPTGSYEQYF.

This sequence joins TRBV7-2 and TRBJ1-2; D gene uncertain. V dropped 1 base and J dropped 2 bases, with 5 bases sitting between them. The CDR3 is 13 residues long. CDR1 is SGHTA, CDR2 FQGNSA, per germline. DNA for the CDR3: TGTGCCAGCAGCTTAGACCAGAACTATGGCTACACCTTC. This encodes CASSLDQNYGYTF.

For this clone: This same CDR3 is encoded by further DNA sequences in the sample. This chain connects TRBV9 to TRBJ1-1; D remains unclear. The V gene lost 0 bases and the J gene lost 3 bases, with 9 bases spanning the gap. This CDR3 contains 14 residues. Germline V gene data show CDR1 as SGDLS and CDR2 as YYNGEE. As DNA, the CDR3 is TGTGCCAGCAGCGTAGAAGGGTCTTACACTGAAGCTTTCTTT. Residues: CASSVEGSYTEAFF.

DNA of the CDR3: TGTGCCAGGTGGGAGGGGTCGCCGGATACGCAGTATTTT. Translation: CARWEGSPDTQYF. The gene calls are TRBV30 and TRBJ2-3; 7 bases fit TRBD2. The trim removed 8 bases at V and 6 bases at J, leaving 11 bases unmatched. The CDR3 sequence is 13 residues long. Germline CDR1 and CDR2: GTSNPN and SVGIG (reference sequence).

The chain uses TRBV12-5 and TRBJ1-1, with D maybe TRBD1 (5 bases). The germline CDR1 and CDR2 sequences are LGHNT and FRNRAP. This CDR3 contains 15 residues. V lost 5 bases, J lost 1 base, and 14 bases lay in between. CDR3 nucleotides: TGTGCTAGTGGTACTCAACCGGGACGGAACACTGAAGCTTTCTTT. This encodes CASGTQPGRNTEAFF.

The V gene is TRBV15, the J gene TRBJ2-3, with a tentative D call TRBD2 (5 bases). The CDR3 consists of 18 residues. V shed 1 base and J shed 0 bases, with 17 bases lying between them. In germline, CDR1 is LNHNV, CDR2 YYDKDF (reference sequence). Here the CDR3 DNA reads TGTGCCACCAGCAGAGGAGGGTCGGGGAGATTAAGCACAGATACGCAGTATTTT. This sequence encodes CATSRGGSGRLSTDTQYF.

This chain joins TRBV6-1 and TRBJ1-1; 8 bases align to TRBD1. Germline V lookup: CDR1 MNHNS, CDR2 SASEGT. The CDR3 has 14 residues. V shed 2 bases and J 4 bases; nucleotides not matched to a gene: 3. The CDR3 DNA sequence: TGTGCCAGCAGTGAACAGGGGGCCGTCACTGAAGCTTTCTTT. Its translation is CASSEQGAVTEAFF.

A word on this clone: This same CDR3 is encoded by further DNA sequences in the sample. This sequence joins TRBV12-3 or TRBV12-4 and TRBJ2-7; 10 bases are a match to TRBD1. CDR3 length: 13 residues. The J segment lost 4 bases and the V segment lost 3 bases, leaving 0 bases of the junction unmatched. The CDR3 sequence is CASSLGQGYEQYF. DNA of the CDR3: TGTGCCAGCAGTTTGGGACAGGGGTACGAGCAGTACTTC.

V and J are TRBV24-1 and TRBJ2-7; no reliable D call. The germline V and J ends were trimmed by 9 bases and 1 base, with 9 bases remaining between them. Germline V gene sequence: CDR1 KGHDR, CDR2 SFDVKD. The CDR3 is 12 residues long. CDR3 sequence reads: CATSRQSYEQYF. The CDR3 bases are TGTGCCACCTCGAGGCAATCCTACGAGCAGTACTTC.

V gene TRBV4-2 combines with J gene TRBJ1-3; no clear D gene. This CDR3 is built from 17 residues. V gave up 1 base and J gave up 2 bases, with 15 bases separating them. Germline V gene lookup returns CDR1 LGHNA and CDR2 YNFKEQ. The CDR3 reads CASSQVATGFAGNTIYF. DNA for the CDR3: TGTGCCAGCAGCCAAGTGGCCACGGGGTTTGCTGGAAACACCATATATTTT.

The rearrangement joins TRBV3-1 (or the pseudogene TRBV3-2) to TRBJ1-1; D might be TRBD1 (6 bases). The CDR3 consists of 16 residues. CDR1 and CDR2 from the germline V gene are LGHDT and YNNKEL (reference sequence). Deletions cut 1 base from V and 2 bases from J, with 14 bases between. CDR3: CASSQGLMGHNTEAFF. In nucleotides, the CDR3 is TGTGCCAGCAGCCAAGGGTTAATGGGACACAACACTGAAGCTTTCTTT.

The chain couples TRBV10-2 to TRBJ1-1, with 9 bases lining up with TRBD1. With V trimmed by 7 bases and J by 7 bases, 16 bases remained unmatched. CDR1 is WSHSY and CDR2 is SAAADI in the germline V gene. The CDR3 contains 16 residues. The CDR3 loop reads CASTFPRGTGSSEAFF. CDR3 coding DNA: TGCGCCAGCACCTTCCCCCGAGGGACAGGGAGTAGTGAAGCTTTCTTT.